A selection of T cell receptor beta chains follows, all from one sample in a study of glioma-infiltrating T cells after dendritic cell vaccination. Profiled with immunoSEQ multiplex PCR; TCRdb holds only in-frame clones, not every one. The sample consists of roughly 98,000 clones, just over 85% of them appearing once. The sample in question was blood, obtained before dendritic cell vaccination. These receptors all stem from a human donor with glioblastoma. Both conserved end residues are trimmed from each CDR3. The order of the fields is V gene, J gene, CDR3 protein.

v_call: TRBV27; j_call: TRBJ1-1; cdr3_aa: ASSENQRSNTEAF
v_call: TRBV5-1; j_call: TRBJ2-7; cdr3_aa: ASSLASSGGPGTYEQY
v_call: TRBV5-1; j_call: TRBJ2-7; cdr3_aa: ASSFRLEGPPYYEQY
v_call: TRBV4-3; j_call: TRBJ1-1; cdr3_aa: ASSQDRNTEAF
v_call: TRBV6-5; j_call: TRBJ1-6; cdr3_aa: ASTSDPHGGSPLH
v_call: TRBV6-1; j_call: TRBJ2-6; cdr3_aa: ASSEREGSYSGANVLT
v_call: TRBV5-1; j_call: TRBJ1-5; cdr3_aa: ASSLIPTGYSNQPQH
v_call: TRBV5-1; j_call: TRBJ2-5; cdr3_aa: ASSLLQGPEEETQY
v_call: TRBV7-9; j_call: TRBJ2-7; cdr3_aa: ASSQSDRVLFEQY
v_call: TRBV11-1; j_call: TRBJ1-1; cdr3_aa: ASSPPDRNTEAF
v_call: TRBV5-6; j_call: TRBJ1-1; cdr3_aa: ASSPGQVFNTEAF
v_call: TRBV7-6; j_call: TRBJ2-1; cdr3_aa: ASSQGERLNEQF
v_call: TRBV19; j_call: TRBJ1-2; cdr3_aa: ASRPPGGNYGYT
v_call: TRBV5-6; j_call: TRBJ2-3; cdr3_aa: ASSLRRGGLRDTQY
v_call: TRBV5-1; j_call: TRBJ1-2; cdr3_aa: ASSFGGYAYGYT
v_call: TRBV15; j_call: TRBJ2-7; cdr3_aa: ATSSPDGNEQY
v_call: TRBV9; j_call: TRBJ2-3; cdr3_aa: ASSVGTSDTQY
v_call: TRBV7-2; j_call: TRBJ1-2; cdr3_aa: ASSFPPGQGGYGYT
v_call: TRBV7-8; j_call: TRBJ2-1; cdr3_aa: ASSLGGPHLNNEQF
v_call: TRBV6-5; j_call: TRBJ2-1; cdr3_aa: ASSYSPGGYNEQF
v_call: TRBV5-1; j_call: TRBJ2-3; cdr3_aa: ASSSPSGSPVGRTQY
v_call: TRBV27; j_call: TRBJ2-6; cdr3_aa: ASSFWSGRTGANVLT
v_call: TRBV5-4; j_call: TRBJ2-5; cdr3_aa: ASSGQGAKTQY
v_call: TRBV19; j_call: TRBJ2-5; cdr3_aa: ASSILLAEQETQY
v_call: TRBV6-6; j_call: TRBJ2-3; cdr3_aa: ASSLRTDTQY
v_call: TRBV5-1; j_call: TRBJ1-3; cdr3_aa: ASSLGTGLNTIY
v_call: TRBV6-5; j_call: TRBJ1-1; cdr3_aa: ASRRQGTEAF
v_call: TRBV12-5; j_call: TRBJ2-1; cdr3_aa: ASGLDSARYGQF
v_call: TRBV9; j_call: TRBJ2-7; cdr3_aa: ASSGQGGLYEQY
v_call: TRBV7-6; j_call: TRBJ2-5; cdr3_aa: ASSLALGSGGAFETQY
v_call: TRBV7-9; j_call: TRBJ1-1; cdr3_aa: ASSLVLAAEAF
v_call: TRBV7-2; j_call: TRBJ1-1; cdr3_aa: ASSLQGRRDTEAF
v_call: TRBV6-5; j_call: TRBJ2-7; cdr3_aa: ASSTQGGKGGEQY
v_call: TRBV13; j_call: TRBJ2-1; cdr3_aa: ASRSRHSGTSGPSSYNEQF
v_call: TRBV27; j_call: TRBJ1-2; cdr3_aa: ASRNTGGDFYGYT
v_call: TRBV29-1; j_call: NA; cdr3_aa: SVGTGSYEQY
v_call: TRBV7-6; j_call: TRBJ2-5; cdr3_aa: ASSFGTSWETQY
v_call: TRBV7-6; j_call: TRBJ2-5; cdr3_aa: ASSYRPPGGLEETQY
v_call: TRBV28; j_call: TRBJ2-7; cdr3_aa: ASSLFARWGASGAYEQY
v_call: TRBV27; j_call: TRBJ1-1; cdr3_aa: ASSLWGSQGEAF